The rows below give T cell receptor beta chains drawn from one sample of a study of T cell responses to AZD1222 COVID-19 vaccine. Repertoires were generated with immunoSEQ multiplex PCR, while TCRdb's copy carries only in-frame clones and drops some. The data contain 100,000 to 120,000 clones, around 90% of them singletons. The sample consisted of peripheral blood, taken 28 days after the second AZD1222 dose. These receptors were collected from an adult who received the AZD1222 COVID-19 vaccine. Both conserved end residues are part of each CDR3. Fields, in order: CDR3 length, V gene, clone size, D gene, J gene, CDR3 DNA, CDR3 protein. The D gene is left open where the match is weak. Rows may omit the clone size; those that give it use once, few, many or a size class.

len: 13
v_gene: TRBV18
abundance: once
d_gene: TRBD1
j_gene: TRBJ1-2
CDR3nt: TGTGCCAGCTCAGCGGACAGGGACTATGGCTACACCTTC
CDR3aa: CASSADRDYGYTF

len: 16
v_gene: TRBV12-5
abundance: -
d_gene: -
j_gene: TRBJ2-1
CDR3nt: TGTGCTAGTGGTTTAGACGGGGCCCAGGGGTACAATGAGCAGTTCTTC
CDR3aa: CASGLDGAQGYNEQFF

len: 17
v_gene: TRBV5-1
abundance: -
d_gene: -
j_gene: TRBJ1-1
CDR3nt: TGCGCCAGCAGCTTATCGTTTTCGGGACTCCGGGAGACTGAAGCTTTCTTT
CDR3aa: CASSLSFSGLRETEAFF

len: 15
v_gene: TRBV3-1/TRBV3-2
abundance: -
d_gene: -
j_gene: TRBJ1-2
CDR3nt: TGTGCCAGCAGCCAAGATGTGGGGCGCCCGTTTGGCTACACCTTC
CDR3aa: CASSQDVGRPFGYTF

len: 14
v_gene: TRBV11-1
abundance: -
d_gene: -
j_gene: TRBJ1-2
CDR3nt: TGTGCCAGCAGCTCGACAGGACCGAGGAATGGCTACACCTTC
CDR3aa: CASSSTGPRNGYTF

len: 13
v_gene: TRBV11-1
abundance: -
d_gene: -
j_gene: TRBJ1-2
CDR3nt: TGTGCCAGCAGCCAAGCAAGTAACTATGGCTACACCTTC
CDR3aa: CASSQASNYGYTF

len: 14
v_gene: TRBV6-5
abundance: once
d_gene: TRBD1
j_gene: TRBJ2-7
CDR3nt: TGTGCCAGCAGGCGTTCGGGACAGGGATACGAGCAGTACTTC
CDR3aa: CASRRSGQGYEQYF

len: 14
v_gene: TRBV5-1
abundance: -
d_gene: -
j_gene: TRBJ2-1
CDR3nt: TGCGCCAGCAGCTTGCTCCCCGGGGAACATGAGCAGTTCTTC
CDR3aa: CASSLLPGEHEQFF

len: 15
v_gene: TRBV5-4
abundance: -
d_gene: TRBD1
j_gene: TRBJ1-1
CDR3nt: TGTGCCAGCAGCGGCAAACAGGGGACGAACACTGAAGCTTTCTTT
CDR3aa: CASSGKQGTNTEAFF

len: 14
v_gene: TRBV27
abundance: -
d_gene: TRBD2
j_gene: TRBJ2-5
CDR3nt: TGTGCCAGCACCCGCATCGGGGGGGAAGAGACCCAGTACTTC
CDR3aa: CASTRIGGEETQYF

len: 13
v_gene: TRBV4-2
abundance: -
d_gene: -
j_gene: TRBJ2-3
CDR3nt: TGTGCCAGCAGCCAAATTGATCCAGATACGCAGTATTTT
CDR3aa: CASSQIDPDTQYF

len: 14
v_gene: TRBV18
abundance: -
d_gene: -
j_gene: TRBJ1-1
CDR3nt: TGTGCCAGCTCACCCAGGGAAGCGGGAACTGAAGCTTTCTTT
CDR3aa: CASSPREAGTEAFF

len: 14
v_gene: TRBV3-1/TRBV3-2
abundance: -
d_gene: -
j_gene: TRBJ1-5
CDR3nt: TGTGCCAGCAGCCTCAATGGGAGGATGCAGCCCCAGCATTTT
CDR3aa: CASSLNGRMQPQHF

len: 15
v_gene: TRBV3-1/TRBV3-2
abundance: -
d_gene: -
j_gene: TRBJ2-7
CDR3nt: TGTGCCAGCAGCCAGTCCCCGGGGCCTACCTACGAGCAGTACTTC
CDR3aa: CASSQSPGPTYEQYF

len: 17
v_gene: TRBV6-2/TRBV6-3
abundance: -
d_gene: TRBD2
j_gene: TRBJ2-5
CDR3nt: TGTGCCAGCAGTTACTCGAGCCTAGCGGGGTTCCAAGAGACCCAGTACTTC
CDR3aa: CASSYSSLAGFQETQYF

len: 16
v_gene: TRBV28
abundance: -
d_gene: TRBD1
j_gene: TRBJ2-7
CDR3nt: TGTGCCAGCAGTTTTCATCTGGGACAGCTCTCCTACGAGCAGTACTTC
CDR3aa: CASSFHLGQLSYEQYF

len: 15
v_gene: TRBV5-1
abundance: -
d_gene: TRBD2
j_gene: TRBJ2-3
CDR3nt: TGCGCCAGCAGCTTGGGTAGCGGGGGGACAGATACGCAGTATTTT
CDR3aa: CASSLGSGGTDTQYF

len: 15
v_gene: TRBV5-5
abundance: -
d_gene: TRBD1
j_gene: TRBJ1-2
CDR3nt: TGTGCCAGCAGCTTAACCGGGACAGGGGGATATGGCTACACCTTC
CDR3aa: CASSLTGTGGYGYTF

len: 13
v_gene: TRBV30
abundance: -
d_gene: -
j_gene: TRBJ1-5
CDR3nt: TGTGCCTGGAGTGTACGGGGGCGACAGCCCCAGCATTTT
CDR3aa: CAWSVRGRQPQHF

len: 18
v_gene: TRBV4-1
abundance: once
d_gene: -
j_gene: TRBJ1-3
CDR3nt: TGCGCCAGCAGCCAAGCACAGGCCGTGCCCTTCTCTGGAAACACCATATATTTT
CDR3aa: CASSQAQAVPFSGNTIYF

len: 15
v_gene: TRBV14
abundance: -
d_gene: TRBD2
j_gene: TRBJ2-5
CDR3nt: TGTGCCAGCAGCCAACTTCGTGGGACTATCGGGACCCAGTACTTC
CDR3aa: CASSQLRGTIGTQYF

len: 14
v_gene: TRBV2
abundance: -
d_gene: -
j_gene: TRBJ2-2
CDR3nt: TGTGCCAGCAGGGGGGGAGGGAACACCGGGGAGCTGTTTTTT
CDR3aa: CASRGGGNTGELFF

len: 13
v_gene: TRBV30
abundance: few
d_gene: -
j_gene: TRBJ1-6
CDR3nt: TGTGCCGCCGAGCGGGACATGCGGTCACCCCTCCACTTT
CDR3aa: CAAERDMRSPLHF

len: 11
v_gene: TRBV30
abundance: -
d_gene: -
j_gene: TRBJ2-1
CDR3nt: TGTGCCTGGGCGGATACCAATGAGCAGTTCTTC
CDR3aa: CAWADTNEQFF

len: 14
v_gene: TRBV9
abundance: -
d_gene: -
j_gene: TRBJ2-7
CDR3nt: TGTGCCAGCAGCCCCGGGCAGGGGGGCTACGAGCAGTACTTC
CDR3aa: CASSPGQGGYEQYF

len: 14
v_gene: TRBV7-3
abundance: -
d_gene: -
j_gene: TRBJ2-7
CDR3nt: TGTGCCAGCAGCTTACAGGCGGGGTCCTACGAGCAGTACTTC
CDR3aa: CASSLQAGSYEQYF

len: 15
v_gene: TRBV4-1
abundance: -
d_gene: -
j_gene: TRBJ2-7
CDR3nt: TGCGCCAGCAGCCAAGAGGGACGGATGATCTACGAGCAGTACTTC
CDR3aa: CASSQEGRMIYEQYF

len: 13
v_gene: TRBV19
abundance: -
d_gene: -
j_gene: TRBJ2-7
CDR3nt: TGTGCCAGTAGGACACAGAGCTCCTACGAGCAGTACTTC
CDR3aa: CASRTQSSYEQYF

len: 14
v_gene: TRBV11-2
abundance: -
d_gene: -
j_gene: TRBJ1-3
CDR3nt: TGTGCCAGCAGCCGTACAGGGAACGGAAACACCATATATTTT
CDR3aa: CASSRTGNGNTIYF

len: 11
v_gene: TRBV2
abundance: -
d_gene: -
j_gene: TRBJ2-5
CDR3nt: TGTGCCAGCAGTGAAATGGAGACCCAGTACTTC
CDR3aa: CASSEMETQYF

len: 14
v_gene: TRBV11-1
abundance: -
d_gene: -
j_gene: TRBJ2-1
CDR3nt: TGTGCCAGCAGCCGACTGAACTCCTACAATGAGCAGTTCTTC
CDR3aa: CASSRLNSYNEQFF

len: 13
v_gene: TRBV18
abundance: few
d_gene: TRBD1
j_gene: TRBJ1-2
CDR3nt: TGTGCCAGCTCTCAGGGGGCACCGCGGGACTACACCTTC
CDR3aa: CASSQGAPRDYTF

len: 17
v_gene: TRBV7-2
abundance: -
d_gene: TRBD2
j_gene: TRBJ2-3
CDR3nt: TGTGCCAGCAGCCGTCCCGGGACTAGCGGGGGGGAGGATACGCAGTATTTT
CDR3aa: CASSRPGTSGGEDTQYF

len: 14
v_gene: TRBV5-4
abundance: -
d_gene: -
j_gene: TRBJ1-1
CDR3nt: TGTGCCAGCACCCTAACCGGGGGTGGCACTGAAGCTTTCTTT
CDR3aa: CASTLTGGGTEAFF

len: 15
v_gene: TRBV5-1
abundance: -
d_gene: TRBD1
j_gene: TRBJ1-2
CDR3nt: TGCGCCAGCAGCGGGACAGGTGCTGGCGACTATGGCTACACCTTC
CDR3aa: CASSGTGAGDYGYTF

len: 16
v_gene: TRBV7-9
abundance: -
d_gene: -
j_gene: TRBJ2-3
CDR3nt: TGTGCCAGCAGCTTCGTCACAGGGTACGGCACAGATACGCAGTATTTT
CDR3aa: CASSFVTGYGTDTQYF